These 28 T cell receptor beta chains were all obtained from the same sample, sequenced in a study of long-term antiretroviral therapy in people with HIV. The run of the v3.0 immunoSEQ assay was at survey level. Assay used: immunoSEQ multiplex PCR; TCRdb lists only in-frame clones, some missing. The table shows 7,800 or so clones, with around 79% occurring only once. The material was unsorted PBMCs, obtained 0.1 years after starting antiretroviral therapy. The receptors here all came from a man aged 35 to 55 with HIV.

The chain recombines TRBV2 with TRBJ2-6; no clear D gene. Germline V CDR1 and CDR2: SNHLY, FYNNEI. The CDR3 is 15 residues long. The ends were cut back, 4 bases at V and 4 bases at J, with 11 bases in the middle. CDR3 coding DNA: TGTGCCAGCAGTGGGTTAGGGTCCGGGGCCAACGTCCTGACTTTC. It codes for CASSGLGSGANVLTF.

The chain recombines TRBV11-2 with TRBJ2-7; tentative D call: TRBD1 (5 bases). Germline lookup yields CDR1 SGHAT and CDR2 FQNNGV. V shed 4 bases and J shed 5 bases, with 6 bases lying between them. This CDR3 region has 11 residues. The CDR3 spells CASSSGNEQYF. The CDR3 bases are TGTGCCAGCAGCTCAGGGAACGAGCAGTACTTC.

The rearrangement joins TRBV5-6 to TRBJ2-2; unclear D gene. CDR1 and CDR2 (germline): SGHDT, YYEEEE. V shed 0 bases and J shed 6 bases, with 6 bases lying between them. There are 13 residues in the CDR3. The CDR3 sequence: CASSLGDSGELFF. CDR3 in DNA: TGTGCCAGCAGCTTGGGAGACTCCGGGGAGCTGTTTTTT.

This chain connects TRBV9 to TRBJ2-7; D is undetermined. V lost 0 bases, J lost 3 bases, and 7 bases lay in between. This CDR3 comprises 13 residues. The germline V gene has CDR1 SGDLS and CDR2 YYNGEE. For the CDR3, the DNA is TGTGCCAGCAGCGTAGGGGCTGGCTACGAGCAGTACTTC. Amino acids: CASSVGAGYEQYF. Variable domain in full (rest from reference TRBV9 and TRBJ2-7): DSGVTQTPKHLITATGQRVTLRCSPRSGDLSVYWYQQSLDQGLQFLIQYYNGEERAKGNILERFSAQQFPDLHSELNLSSLELGDSALYFCASSVGAGYEQYFGPGTRLTVT.

This clone was seen a handful of times. CDR3 residues: CASSAYRDRAGGRYGYTF. CDR3 DNA: TGTGCCAGCAGTGCGTACCGGGACAGGGCTGGGGGACGCTATGGCTACACCTTC. J is TRBJ1-2 and V is TRBV6-1, with 9 nucleotides matching TRBD1. The CDR3 runs 18 residues. CDR1 and CDR2 from the germline V gene are MNHNS and SASEGT. With V trimmed by 4 bases and J by 4 bases, 16 bases remained unmatched.

The chain recombines TRBV5-1 with TRBJ2-1; 9 bases agree with TRBD1. V trimming: 4 bases; J trimming: 0 bases; junction bases outside the gene matches: 14. Germline CDR1 and CDR2: SGHRS and YFSETQ. The CDR3 sequence is 19 residues long. Here the CDR3 DNA reads TGCGCCAGCAGCACTAGAGCTGGGACAGGGTCGAGCTCCTACAATGAGCAGTTCTTC. Its protein is CASSTRAGTGSSSYNEQFF.

The chain couples TRBV6-6 to TRBJ1-5; tentative D call: TRBD1 (5 bases). The CDR3 sequence is 16 residues long. The ends were cut back, 5 bases at V and 6 bases at J, with 20 bases in the middle. Germline values: CDR1 MNHNY, CDR2 SVGAGI (reference sequence). In DNA form, the CDR3 reads TGTGCCAGCAGTCACCGACGTAGGGAGGGGTCTCAGCCCCAGCATTTT. Amino acid sequence: CASSHRRREGSQPQHF.

The chain is built from TRBV4-3 and TRBJ2-7; 9 positions agree with TRBD1. Germline V CDR1 and CDR2: LGHNA, YSLEER. The CDR3 has 14 amino acids. Germline trimming cut 6 bases from V and 2 bases from J; bases unmatched to any gene: 5. CDR3 loop: CASRPGQGPYEQYF. For the CDR3, the DNA is TGCGCCAGCAGGCCGGGACAGGGACCCTACGAGCAGTACTTC.

The gene calls are TRBV28 and TRBJ1-2; D gene unclear. From germline, CDR1 is MDHEN and CDR2 SYDVKM. CDR3 length: 10 amino acids. Trimming pared 6 bases from V and 5 bases from J, leaving 4 bases between. CDR3 in DNA: TGTGCCAGCAGCCGTTATGGCTACACCTTC. Translating gives CASSRYGYTF.

This rearrangement joins TRBV5-1 to TRBJ2-7; TRBD1 or TRBD2 may be the D gene (5 bases each). Germline loops: CDR1 SGHRS, CDR2 YFSETQ. V was trimmed by 1 base and J by 0 bases, leaving 8 bases between them. This CDR3 is built from 14 residues. The CDR3 region has the DNA TGCGCCAGCAGCTTGTCAGGGACCTCCTACGAGCAGTACTTC. It translates to CASSLSGTSYEQYF.

This chain uses TRBV20-1 with TRBJ1-2; D call uncertain. The CDR3 totals 11 residues. V was shortened by 5 bases and J by 6 bases, with 10 bases between the two germline ends. Germline CDR1 and CDR2: DFQATT and SNEGSKA (reference sequence). Written as DNA, the CDR3 is TGCAGTGCTTCAGGTTTTCATGGCTACACCTTC. Its translation: CSASGFHGYTF.

The rearrangement links TRBV10-1 to TRBJ2-3; maybe TRBD2 (6 bases). Trimming took 0 bases from V and 1 from J, leaving 8 bases between them. The CDR3 length is 15 residues. Germline assignment: CDR1 WNHNN and CDR2 SYGVQD (reference sequence). In nucleotides, the CDR3 is TGCGCCAGCAGTGAGTCAGGCGGGGGCACAGATACGCAGTATTTT. Translated: CASSESGGGTDTQYF.

Only a few counts were recorded for this clone. This rearrangement joins TRBV19 to TRBJ1-1; no clear D. The CDR3 runs to 14 residues. V was trimmed by 5 bases and J by 3 bases, leaving 13 bases between them. Per germline, CDR1 LNHDA and CDR2 SQIVND (reference sequence). CDR3 region: CASSPQDADTEAFF. The CDR3 bases are TGTGCCAGTAGTCCTCAGGACGCCGACACTGAAGCTTTCTTT.

V usage is TRBV6-5 and J usage is TRBJ2-7; D not certain. Germline lookup yields CDR1 MNHEY and CDR2 SVGAGI. Between the trimmed V and J ends, which lost 5 bases and 2 bases, there was a span of 7 bases. This CDR3 comprises 12 residues. The DNA for the CDR3 is TGTGCCAGCAGTCAGGACGCCTACGAGCAGTACTTC. Protein product: CASSQDAYEQYF.

V usage is TRBV19 and J usage is TRBJ2-7, with 8 bases matching TRBD1. The CDR3 totals 13 residues. Germline trimming cut 4 bases from V and 7 bases from J; bases unmatched to any gene: 6. Germline assignment: CDR1 LNHDA and CDR2 SQIVND (reference sequence). CDR3 sequence: CASSTQGAGEQYF. Written as DNA, the CDR3 is TGTGCCAGTAGTACGCAGGGGGCAGGGGAGCAGTACTTC.

This clone was recorded only once. Distinct nucleotide sequences in the sample also encode this CDR3. The chain links TRBV29-1 to TRBJ1-1, with no clear D. Germline CDR1 SQVTM, CDR2 ANQGSEA. With 4 bases removed from V and 1 base from J, the gap between germline ends came to 7 bases. The CDR3 loop spans 12 amino acids. The CDR3 region has the DNA TGCAGCGTTGGAGGAGGGAACACTGAAGCTTTCTTT. Translated, it gives CSVGGGNTEAFF.

The chain combines TRBV6-5 with TRBJ2-7; 8 nucleotides agree with TRBD1. Unmatched junction bases numbered 5, after V lost 2 bases and J lost 5 bases. Germline-derived CDR1 and CDR2 are MNHEY and SVGAGI. CDR3 length: 14 amino acids. This chain's CDR3 is CASSYMGQANEQYF. CDR3 sequence (DNA): TGTGCCAGCAGTTACATGGGACAGGCCAACGAGCAGTACTTC.

The chain couples TRBV19 to TRBJ2-3; tentatively, D is TRBD2 (6 bases). Germline-derived CDR1 and CDR2 are LNHDA and SQIVND (reference sequence). The CDR3 is made up of 16 amino acids. The V gene lost 7 bases and the J gene lost 6 bases, with 23 bases spanning the gap. Written as DNA, the CDR3 is TGTGCCAGTACCCTTGGTAGCGGAGGTGAAAGGGATACGCAGTATTTT. This codes for CASTLGSGGERDTQYF.

The J gene is TRBJ1-6, the V gene TRBV25-1, with TRBD1 as a possible D gene (6 bases). Germline assignment: CDR1 MGHDK and CDR2 SYGVNS. Trimming left V 1 base short and J 0 bases short, with 7 bases between. The CDR3 is made up of 16 amino acids. The CDR3: CASSESTGSYNSPLHF. The CDR3 coding sequence is TGTGCCAGCAGTGAATCGACAGGCTCCTATAATTCACCCCTCCACTTT.

The chain uses TRBV7-3 and TRBJ1-1; D unresolved. V lost 0 bases and J lost 1, with 6 bases in between. Germline V gene sequence: CDR1 SGHTA, CDR2 FQGTGA. The CDR3 has 14 amino acids. As DNA, the CDR3 is TGTGCCAGCAGCTTAACAGGGCCGAACACTGAAGCTTTCTTT. Translated, it gives CASSLTGPNTEAFF.

The chain is built from TRBV27 and TRBJ2-7; 7 nucleotides match TRBD1. This CDR3 contains 16 residues. V shed 5 bases and J 0 bases; nucleotides not matched to a gene: 10. Germline CDR1 is MNHEY and CDR2 is SMNVEV (reference sequence). For the CDR3, the DNA is TGTGCCAGCAGTGAAACCCCGGGACAGATCTCCTACGAGCAGTACTTC. It specifies CASSETPGQISYEQYF.

The CDR3 sequence is CSASNEKLFF. The CDR3 DNA follows: TGCAGTGCTAGCAATGAAAAACTGTTTTTT. The chain couples TRBV20-1 to TRBJ1-4; D gene unclear. The CDR3 is made up of 10 amino acids. The germline V and J ends were trimmed by 3 bases and 5 bases, with 1 base remaining between them. Germline CDR1 and CDR2: DFQATT and SNEGSKA (reference sequence).

This clone was seen once. This rearrangement joins TRBV9 to TRBJ2-2, with D perhaps TRBD1 or TRBD2 (6 bases each). The CDR3 is 16 residues long. From germline, CDR1 is SGDLS and CDR2 YYNGEE. Trimming removed 3 bases at V and 5 bases at J, with 17 bases between. The CDR3 here is CASSAGGGGRTGELFF. The CDR3 bases are TGTGCCAGCAGCGCAGGAGGGGGTGGACGAACCGGGGAGCTGTTTTTT.

The V gene is TRBV10-2, the J gene TRBJ1-1; tentatively, D is TRBD1 (5 bases). CDR1 and CDR2 (germline): WSHSY, SAAADI. The V end was cut by 2 bases, the J end by 5 bases, with 9 bases between. The CDR3 contains 13 residues. In DNA, the CDR3 is TGCGCCAGCAGTGAGGGGGGAAAAACTGAAGCTTTCTTT. Translated, it gives CASSEGGKTEAFF.

The chain combines TRBV6-1 with TRBJ2-7; the D is unclear. CDR1 is MNHNS and CDR2 is SASEGT in the germline V gene. CDR3 length equals 14 residues. The V and J ends lost 1 base and 2 bases respectively, with 9 bases between them. The CDR3 DNA reads TGTGCCAGCAGTGAAGGGGGTTGGGCCTACGAGCAGTACTTC. This gives the protein CASSEGGWAYEQYF.

V gene TRBV29-1 combines with J gene TRBJ2-7, with D perhaps matching TRBD1 or TRBD2 (5 bases each). The CDR3 is 15 amino acids. V lost 1 base to trimming and J lost 1 base, with 14 bases between them. CDR1 is SQVTM, CDR2 ANQGSEA, per germline. CDR3: CSVEGHGTDSYEQYF. CDR3 in DNA: TGCAGCGTTGAAGGCCACGGGACCGATTCCTACGAGCAGTACTTC.

The chain recombines TRBV6-5 with TRBJ2-2, with TRBD1 matching 11 bases. Germline V CDR1 and CDR2: MNHEY, SVGAGI. Germline trimming cut 2 bases from V and 6 bases from J; bases unmatched to any gene: 5. This CDR3 comprises 16 residues. The DNA of the CDR3 is TGTGCCAGCAGTTACCAAGGGACAGGGGGGGCCGGGGAGCTGTTTTTT. Its translation: CASSYQGTGGAGELFF.

The chain is built from TRBV19 and TRBJ1-6, with no clear D. Trimming left V 7 bases short and J 5 bases short, with 9 bases between. The CDR3 has 13 amino acids. The germline CDR1 and CDR2 sequences are LNHDA and SQIVND (reference sequence). The CDR3 loop is CASNPQDNSPLHF. Here the CDR3 DNA reads TGTGCCAGTAATCCCCAGGATAATTCACCCCTCCACTTT.